The 4 T cell receptor beta chains below come from one sample, sequenced in a study of chemoradiotherapy in HPV16-positive cancers. This table comes from immunoSEQ multiplex PCR, and its TCRdb copy is limited to in-frame clones, with some not included. This sample has some 3,500 clones, with roughly 77% found just once. Sampling took place from a patient who underwent chemoradiotherapy. These receptors were collected from a human donor with HPV-associated anogenital cancer.

The gene calls are TRBV19 and TRBJ2-5, with D perhaps TRBD1 (6 bases). Germline CDR1 LNHDA, CDR2 SQIVND (reference sequence). V lost 3 bases and J 5 bases, leaving 10 bases between the germline ends. The CDR3 is made up of 13 amino acids. CDR3 protein: CASSIGRGETQYF. For the CDR3, the DNA is TGTGCCAGTAGTATCGGTAGGGGGGAGACCCAGTACTTC.

In its sample, this clone was seen a few times. The rearrangement uses TRBV5-1 and TRBJ2-3; a possible D gene is TRBD2 (6 bases). V lost 2 bases, J lost 5 bases, and 24 bases lay in between. This CDR3 is built from 18 residues. Germline CDR1 reads SGHRS; CDR2 reads YFSETQ. The CDR3 DNA reads as TGCGCCAGCAGCTTTTTCCGGGGGACCCCTCTTGAGGGAGATACGCAGTATTTT. Protein: CASSFFRGTPLEGDTQYF.

V and J are TRBV5-1 and TRBJ1-2; 10 bases line up with TRBD1. The CDR3 runs 16 residues. The germline CDR1 and CDR2 sequences are SGHRS and YFSETQ. With 6 bases clipped from V and 8 bases from J, the junction kept 16 bases outside the gene matches. The CDR3 DNA sequence: TGCGCCAGCACCTCTTTACGGGGACAGGGGATTAGCGGCTACACCTTC. Protein: CASTSLRGQGISGYTF.

The sample holds a few counts of this clone. This rearrangement joins TRBV7-2 to TRBJ2-5; TRBD1 agrees at 8 bases. CDR1 and CDR2 from the germline V gene are SGHTA and FQGNSA. The ends lost 5 bases at V and 4 bases at J; junction bases unmatched: 3. This CDR3 is built from 13 residues. This CDR3 is CASSRDRRETQYF. The CDR3, as DNA: TGTGCCAGCAGCCGGGACAGGAGAGAGACCCAGTACTTC.